A single T cell receptor (beta chain) is shown here with its context. Its antigen remains unknown. Trimming at V came to 3 bases and at J to 12 bases, leaving 14 bases not matched to a gene. The germline CDR1 and CDR2 sequences are LNHNV and YYDKDF (reference sequence). The CDR3 is 15 amino acids. The data were taken from a study of T cell responses to AZD1222 COVID-19 vaccine. Study outcomes and limitations: Distributed over spike, vaccine-associated CD4 TCRs predominated at 160-218 and 743-854.

Assay used: immunoSEQ multiplex PCR; TCRdb lists only in-frame clones, some missing. The data contain about 70,000 clones, 84% of them seen just once; the ten biggest clones take up around 9.8%. The clonotype comes from an adult in good health. The source was peripheral blood, collected on day 0 of AZD1222 vaccination. The chain carries TRBV15 and TRBJ1-5; 7 bases match TRBD1. The DNA for the CDR3 is TGTGCCACCAGCAGGGCCCGGGACAGCGCAGCCTTCCAGCATTTT. The encoded protein is CATSRARDSAAFQHF.